This entry lists 5 T cell receptor beta chains sequenced from one sample in a study of CD8+CD57+ T cells in acquired aplastic anemia. The study profiled TCR beta VDJ and CDR3 using genomic DNA as template. Each CDR3 protein is one row after TCRdb ran MiXCR on the reads. The sample includes 150,000 to 200,000 distinct CDR3 sequences, 55% to 70% of them seen just once. Sequencing input: sorted CD4+, CD8+, or CD8+CD57+ T cells (not recorded which) from PBMCs. All receptors come from a human donor with severe aplastic anemia or a healthy control (not recorded which).

V is TRBV19 and J is TRBJ1-2, with D possibly being TRBD1 (5 bases). CDR1 and CDR2 (germline): LNHDA, SQIVND (reference sequence). This CDR3 is built from 13 residues. Between the trimmed V and J ends, which lost 4 bases and 4 bases, there was a span of 10 bases. CDR3 residues: CASSTPGLYGYTF. In nucleotides, the CDR3 is TGTGCCAGTAGTACGCCGGGACTCTATGGCTACACCTTC. The variable domain in full, with the rest retrieved from reference TRBV19 and TRBJ1-2, is DGGITQSPKYLFRKEGQNVTLSCEQNLNHDAMYWYRQDPGQGLRLIYYSQIVNDFQKGDIAEGYSVSREKKESFPLTVTSAQKNPTAFYLCASSTPGLYGYTFGSGTRLTVV.

This chain joins TRBV7-9 and TRBJ2-1; D perhaps matches TRBD2 (5 bases). V lost 8 bases and J 7 bases, leaving 18 bases between the germline ends. Germline V gives CDR1 SEHNR, CDR2 FQNEAQ (reference sequence). The CDR3 is 14 amino acids. CDR3 sequence (DNA): TGTGCCAGCCAACCCGAACAGCGGACGAATGAGCAGTTCTTC. Protein sequence: CASQPEQRTNEQFF.

This clonotype was detected many times. The V call is TRBV28, the J call TRBJ1-6; the D gene is possibly TRBD1 (5 bases). Looked up from germline, CDR1 is MDHEN and CDR2 is SYDVKM. Trimming stripped 6 bases from V and 10 bases from J, with 10 bases between. This CDR3 has 12 amino acids. DNA for the CDR3: TGTGCCAGCAGCTTCGGGGGATCACCCCTCCACTTT. This translates into CASSFGGSPLHF.

V usage is TRBV7-3 and J usage is TRBJ2-7; 9 bases are a match to TRBD2. Per germline, CDR1 SGHTA and CDR2 FQGTGA. The CDR3 runs to 15 residues. The V and J ends lost 1 base and 6 bases, in that order; junction bases with no gene match: 7. CDR3 amino acids: CASSLRGLAGTEQYF. In DNA form, the CDR3 reads TGTGCCAGCAGCTTAAGAGGCCTAGCGGGGACCGAGCAGTACTTC.

The rearrangement joins TRBV24-1 to TRBJ2-1; possibly TRBD2 for D (6 bases). CDR3 size: 16 residues. The germline gives CDR1 KGHDR, CDR2 SFDVKD. V dropped 4 bases and J dropped 7 bases, with 19 bases sitting between them. Here the CDR3 DNA reads TGTGCCACCAGTGACCGATACGGGGGTGAGGGGAATGAGCAGTTCTTC. Amino acids: CATSDRYGGEGNEQFF.